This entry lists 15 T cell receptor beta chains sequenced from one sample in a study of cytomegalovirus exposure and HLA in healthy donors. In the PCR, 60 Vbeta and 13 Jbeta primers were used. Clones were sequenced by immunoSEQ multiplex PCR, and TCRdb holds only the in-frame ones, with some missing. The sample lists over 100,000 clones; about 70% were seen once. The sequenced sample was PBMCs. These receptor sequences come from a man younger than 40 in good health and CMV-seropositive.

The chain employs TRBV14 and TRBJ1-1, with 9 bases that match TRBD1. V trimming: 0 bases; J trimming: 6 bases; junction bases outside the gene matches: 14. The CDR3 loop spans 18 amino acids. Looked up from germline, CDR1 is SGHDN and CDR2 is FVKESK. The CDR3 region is CASSQDTGGWDWGSEAFF. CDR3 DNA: TGTGCCAGCAGCCAAGATACAGGGGGCTGGGACTGGGGTTCTGAAGCTTTCTTT.

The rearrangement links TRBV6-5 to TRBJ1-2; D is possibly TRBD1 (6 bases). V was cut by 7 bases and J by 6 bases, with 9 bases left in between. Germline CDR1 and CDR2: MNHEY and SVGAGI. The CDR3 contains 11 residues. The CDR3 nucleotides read TGTGCCAGCACCGACAGGAATGGCTACACCTTC. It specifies CASTDRNGYTF.

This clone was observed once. CDR3 in amino acids: CASSPPDRGLYNEQFF. CDR3 DNA sequence: TGTGCCAGCAGCCCCCCCGATAGGGGGCTATACAATGAGCAGTTCTTC. V usage is TRBV4-2 and J usage is TRBJ2-1; 7 bases match TRBD1. The germline CDR1 and CDR2 sequences are LGHNA and YNFKEQ. V was pared by 4 bases and J by 4 bases, with 10 bases of the junction left unmatched. This CDR3 is built from 16 residues.

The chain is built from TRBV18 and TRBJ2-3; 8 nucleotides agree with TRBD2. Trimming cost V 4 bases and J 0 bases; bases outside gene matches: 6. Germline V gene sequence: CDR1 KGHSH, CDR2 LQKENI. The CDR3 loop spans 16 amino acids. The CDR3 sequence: CASSLTSGLSTDTQYF. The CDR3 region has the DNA TGTGCCAGCTCACTTACTAGCGGCCTTAGCACAGATACGCAGTATTTT.

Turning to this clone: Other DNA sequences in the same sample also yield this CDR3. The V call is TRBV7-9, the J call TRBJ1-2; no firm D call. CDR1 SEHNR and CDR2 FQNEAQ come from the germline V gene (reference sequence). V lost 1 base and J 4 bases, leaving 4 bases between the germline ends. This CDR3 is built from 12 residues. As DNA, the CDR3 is TGTGCCAGCAGCTTAGGAGGCTATGGCTACACCTTC. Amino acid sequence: CASSLGGYGYTF.

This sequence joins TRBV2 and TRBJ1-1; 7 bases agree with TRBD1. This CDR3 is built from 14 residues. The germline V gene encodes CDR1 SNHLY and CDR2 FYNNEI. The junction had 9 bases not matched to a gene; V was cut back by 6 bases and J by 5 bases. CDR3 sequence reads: CASRIQGLKTEAFF. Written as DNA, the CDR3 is TGTGCCAGCAGGATACAGGGGTTAAAAACTGAAGCTTTCTTT.

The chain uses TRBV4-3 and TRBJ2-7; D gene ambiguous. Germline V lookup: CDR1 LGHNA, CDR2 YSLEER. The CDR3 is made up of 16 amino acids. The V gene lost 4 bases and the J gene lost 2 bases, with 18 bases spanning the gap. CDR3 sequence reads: CASSLAWADRTYEQYF. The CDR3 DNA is TGCGCCAGCAGCCTTGCCTGGGCAGACCGGACCTACGAGCAGTACTTC.

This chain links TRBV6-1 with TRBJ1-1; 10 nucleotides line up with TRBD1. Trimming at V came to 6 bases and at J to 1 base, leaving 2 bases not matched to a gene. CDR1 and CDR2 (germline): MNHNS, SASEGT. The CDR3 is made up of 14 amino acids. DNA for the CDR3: TGTGCCAGCAGCTGGGACAGGGGGAACACTGAAGCTTTCTTT. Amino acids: CASSWDRGNTEAFF.

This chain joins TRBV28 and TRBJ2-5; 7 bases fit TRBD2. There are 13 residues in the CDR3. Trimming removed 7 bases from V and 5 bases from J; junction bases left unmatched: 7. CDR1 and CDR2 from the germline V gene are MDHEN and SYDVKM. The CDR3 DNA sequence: TGTGCCAGCAACCTACGGGGGGTGGAGACCCAGTACTTC. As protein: CASNLRGVETQYF.

CDR3 region: CASSPGQPYEQYF. The CDR3 DNA reads as TGTGCCAGTAGCCCGGGACAGCCCTACGAGCAGTACTTC. The chain is built from TRBV19 and TRBJ2-7; TRBD1 aligns across 7 bases. Germline loops: CDR1 LNHDA, CDR2 SQIVND (reference sequence). After removal of 6 bases from V and 2 bases from J, the junction contained 4 bases not matched to a gene. This CDR3 is built from 13 residues.

The CDR3 is CASSLGLTSTDTQYF. The CDR3 nucleotides read TGTGCCAGTAGTTTGGGACTAACTAGCACAGATACGCAGTATTTT. V gene TRBV19 combines with J gene TRBJ2-3; TRBD2 matches 7 bases. The CDR3 has 15 residues. Germline CDR1 reads LNHDA; CDR2 reads SQIVND (reference sequence). V lost 5 bases, J lost 0 bases, and 5 bases stayed unmatched.

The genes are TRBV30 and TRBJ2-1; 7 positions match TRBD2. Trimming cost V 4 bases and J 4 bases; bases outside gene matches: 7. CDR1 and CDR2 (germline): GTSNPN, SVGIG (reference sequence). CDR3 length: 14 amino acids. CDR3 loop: CAWTPLAGYNEQFF. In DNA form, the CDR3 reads TGTGCCTGGACTCCCTTAGCGGGTTACAATGAGCAGTTCTTC.

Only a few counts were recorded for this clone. The CDR3 loop is CASSVGGAGNPYEQYF. CDR3 sequence (DNA): TGTGCCAGCAGCGTAGGGGGCGCCGGAAACCCCTACGAGCAGTACTTC. The J gene is TRBJ2-7, the V gene TRBV9, with D tentatively TRBD1 (5 bases). The V end lost 0 bases, the J end lost 2 bases, and 15 bases lay between the germline ends. Germline V lookup: CDR1 SGDLS, CDR2 YYNGEE. The CDR3 consists of 16 residues.

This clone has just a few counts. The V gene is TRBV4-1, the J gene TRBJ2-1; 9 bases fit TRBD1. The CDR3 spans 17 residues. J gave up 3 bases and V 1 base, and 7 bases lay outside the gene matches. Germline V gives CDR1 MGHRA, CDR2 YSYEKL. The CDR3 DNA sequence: TGCGCCAGCAGCCAAGCCCCCGGGACAGGGTACTACAATGAGCAGTTCTTC. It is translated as CASSQAPGTGYYNEQFF.

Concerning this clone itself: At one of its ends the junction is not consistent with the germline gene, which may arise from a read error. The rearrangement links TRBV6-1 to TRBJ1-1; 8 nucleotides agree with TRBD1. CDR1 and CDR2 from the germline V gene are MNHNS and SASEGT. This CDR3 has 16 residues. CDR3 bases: TGTGCCAGCAGGGAAGGACTGGACAGGGTGGGAACTGAAGCTTTCTTT. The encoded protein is CASREGLDRVGTEAFF.